This TCR beta chain derives from a study of T cell responses to AZD1222 COVID-19 vaccine. General study results and limits: Females made up more of the donors, who were largely white British, and clonal diversity may have come out too low.

Assay used: immunoSEQ multiplex PCR; TCRdb lists only in-frame clones, some missing. The sample contains about 97,000 clones, about 89% of which appear only once. As regards this clone: The antigen remains unidentified.

The germline V gene encodes CDR1 LNHNV and CDR2 YYDKDF (reference sequence). This CDR3 is built from 14 residues. The source of this sequence is an adult in good health. The material was peripheral blood, obtained on day 0 of AZD1222 vaccination. This sequence joins TRBV15 and TRBJ2-6; D could derive from TRBD1 or TRBD2 (5 bases each). The CDR3 DNA is TGTGGCACGGCCGGGACCCCTGGGGCCAACGTCCTGACTTTC. This encodes CGTAGTPGANVLTF.